This T cell receptor (beta chain) was sequenced for a study of CD8+CD57+ T cells in acquired aplastic anemia. At the level of the study: The mean DNA yield obtained from sorted CD4+ and CD8+ cells came to 3.2 ug. The study's findings and limits: Around 29 CD8+ CDR3 sequences were shared between patients and controls.

Researchers used genomic DNA as the template to profile TCR beta VDJ and CDR3. TCRdb processed the reads anew with MiXCR; each CDR3 protein has one entry. The sample yields some 47,000 distinct CDR3 sequences, about three quarters seen once. This clonotype has a count of ten or more. As yet, its antigen is unknown. Germline V gene sequence: CDR1 GTSNPN, CDR2 SVGIG (reference sequence). CDR3 length: 13 residues. V lost 7 bases, J lost 4 bases, and 5 bases stayed unmatched. The specimen sequenced was sorted CD4+, CD8+, or CD8+CD57+ T cells (not recorded which) from PBMCs. This clonotype was sampled from a human donor in good health, serving as a control. This rearrangement joins TRBV30 to TRBJ2-2; 8 bases align to TRBD1. The CDR3 DNA sequence: TGTGCCTCCGGACAGGGTACCACCGGGGAGCTGTTTTTT. This sequence encodes CASGQGTTGELFF.